The rows below give T cell receptor beta chains drawn from one sample of a study of blood T cell repertoires in COVID-19. Produced via immunoSEQ multiplex PCR; TCRdb's table is partial and in-frame only. The repertoire holds a few hundred thousand clones, with about 82% as singletons. Sequencing used peripheral blood. The receptor source for this set is a human donor in a cohort sampled during active COVID-19. Each CDR3 is given with its conserved first and last residue. The D gene is left open where the match is weak. Clone sizes are given selectively: once, few, many, or a class where the clone is expanded.

v_call	d_call	clone_size	j_call	cdr3_aa	cdr3_nt
TRBV24-1	TRBD1	.	TRBJ2-2	CATSDLQGANTGELFF	TGTGCCACCAGTGATTTGCAGGGGGCGAACACCGGGGAGCTGTTTTTT
TRBV5-1	.	.	TRBJ2-2	CASSKDTPGNTGELFF	TGCGCCAGCAGCAAAGACACACCCGGGAACACCGGGGAGCTGTTTTTT
TRBV30	TRBD1	once	TRBJ1-2	CAWSPTGTGYGYTF	TGTGCCTGGAGTCCTACCGGGACAGGGTATGGCTACACCTTC
TRBV6-5	.	.	TRBJ1-1	CASREGPPEAFF	TGTGCCAGCAGGGAGGGACCGCCAGAAGCTTTCTTT
TRBV29-1	.	.	TRBJ2-7	CSVEVGRVTSSGSEQYF	TGCAGCGTTGAAGTAGGCAGGGTAACCTCGTCCGGGAGCGAGCAGTACTTC
TRBV7-2	.	.	TRBJ2-6	CASRNFAGANVLTF	TGTGCCAGCAGAAACTTTGCTGGGGCCAACGTCCTGACTTTC
TRBV5-1	.	few	TRBJ2-7	CASSERESGEQYF	TGCGCCAGCAGCGAACGGGAATCGGGAGAGCAGTACTTC
TRBV2	TRBD1	few	TRBJ2-2	CASGPGQGVTGELFF	TGTGCCAGCGGACCGGGACAGGGGGTGACCGGGGAGCTGTTTTTT
TRBV7-3	TRBD1	.	TRBJ2-2	CASSLSGQGIGELFF	TGTGCCAGCAGCTTATCCGGACAGGGGATCGGGGAGCTGTTTTTT
TRBV6-5	TRBD1	.	TRBJ1-2	CASSRSTGGEGYTF	TGTGCCAGCAGTAGGAGTACAGGGGGTGAGGGCTACACCTTC
TRBV10-1	.	.	TRBJ1-5	CASSEVRGQPQHF	TGCGCCAGCAGTGAAGTCCGGGGTCAGCCCCAGCATTTT
TRBV7-2	.	.	TRBJ2-3	CASSPRQVLTDTQYF	TGTGCCAGCAGCCCCAGACAGGTCCTCACAGATACGCAGTATTTT
TRBV5-1	TRBD1	.	TRBJ1-4	CASSQGQGQEKLFF	TGCGCCAGCAGCCAAGGACAGGGCCAGGAAAAACTGTTTTTT
TRBV19	.	.	TRBJ1-4	CASSILDRTATNEKLFF	TGTGCCAGTAGTATTCTCGACAGGACCGCAACTAATGAAAAACTGTTTTTT
TRBV4-1	TRBD1	.	TRBJ1-3	CASSIKDREENTIYF	TGCGCCAGCAGCATAAAGGACAGGGAGGAAAACACCATATATTTT
TRBV14	.	few	TRBJ1-4	CASSKTQGSNEKLFF	TGTGCCAGCAGCAAGACGCAGGGGTCGAACGAAAAACTGTTTTTT
TRBV5-1	.	.	TRBJ2-7	CASSFGQGLFAYEQYF	TGCGCCAGCAGCTTTGGGCAGGGACTCTTTGCCTACGAGCAGTACTTC
TRBV5-1	.	.	TRBJ2-5	CASSSEGETQYF	TGCGCCAGCAGCTCGGAGGGGGAGACCCAGTACTTC
TRBV2	TRBD2	.	TRBJ2-5	CASSGDGGAEETQYF	TGTGCCAGCAGTGGGGACGGGGGGGCCGAAGAGACCCAGTACTTC